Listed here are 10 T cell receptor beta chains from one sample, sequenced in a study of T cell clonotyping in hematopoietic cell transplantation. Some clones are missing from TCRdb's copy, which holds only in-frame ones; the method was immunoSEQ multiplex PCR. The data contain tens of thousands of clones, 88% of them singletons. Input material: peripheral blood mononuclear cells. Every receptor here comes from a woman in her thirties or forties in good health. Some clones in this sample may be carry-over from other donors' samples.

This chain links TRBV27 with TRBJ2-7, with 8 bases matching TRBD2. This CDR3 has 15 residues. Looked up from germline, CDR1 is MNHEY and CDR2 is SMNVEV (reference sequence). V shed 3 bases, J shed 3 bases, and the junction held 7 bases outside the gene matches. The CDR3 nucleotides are TGTGCCAGCAGTTTGTCGGCTAGCGGGCACTACGAGCAGTACTTC. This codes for CASSLSASGHYEQYF.

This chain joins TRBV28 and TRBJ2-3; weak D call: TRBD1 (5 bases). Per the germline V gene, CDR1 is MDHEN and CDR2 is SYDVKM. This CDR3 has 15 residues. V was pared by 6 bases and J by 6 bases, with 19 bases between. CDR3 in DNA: TGTGCCAGCAGCCCTAGGGGTGGCGCACGGGATACGCAGTATTTT. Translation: CASSPRGGARDTQYF.

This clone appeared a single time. Here the CDR3 DNA reads TGCAGCGTCGGTGCCAGGGGAAACTCCTACGAGCAGTACTTC. Translation: CSVGARGNSYEQYF. V usage is TRBV29-1 and J usage is TRBJ2-7; a weak D match, TRBD1 (6 bases). V shed 6 bases and J shed 0 bases, with 15 bases lying between them. CDR3 length: 14 amino acids. Germline V gene lookup returns CDR1 SQVTM and CDR2 ANQGSEA.

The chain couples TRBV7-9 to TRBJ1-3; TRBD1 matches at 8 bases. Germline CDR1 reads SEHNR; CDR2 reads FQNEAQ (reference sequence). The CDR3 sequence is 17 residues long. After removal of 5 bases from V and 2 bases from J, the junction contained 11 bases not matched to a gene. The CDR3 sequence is CASSLGQGASTGNTIYF. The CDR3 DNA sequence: TGTGCCAGCAGCCTAGGTCAGGGGGCGTCTACTGGAAACACCATATATTTT.

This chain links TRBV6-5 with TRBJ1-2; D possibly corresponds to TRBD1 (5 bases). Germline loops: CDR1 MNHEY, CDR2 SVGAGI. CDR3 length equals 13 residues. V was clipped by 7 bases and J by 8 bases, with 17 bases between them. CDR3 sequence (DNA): TGTGCCAGCAAGAGAGACCCAGAGGGGGGCTACACCTTC. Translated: CASKRDPEGGYTF.

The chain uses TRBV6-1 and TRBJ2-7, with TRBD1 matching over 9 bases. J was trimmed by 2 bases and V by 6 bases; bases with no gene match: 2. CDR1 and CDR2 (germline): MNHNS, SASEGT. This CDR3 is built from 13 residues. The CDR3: CASSRDRAYEQYF. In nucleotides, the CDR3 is TGTGCCAGCAGCAGGGACAGGGCCTACGAGCAGTACTTC.

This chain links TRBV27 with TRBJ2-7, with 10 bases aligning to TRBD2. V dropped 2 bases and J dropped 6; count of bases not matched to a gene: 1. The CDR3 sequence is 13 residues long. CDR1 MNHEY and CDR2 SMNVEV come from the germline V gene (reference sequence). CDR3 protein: CASSLLAGAEQYF. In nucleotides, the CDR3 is TGTGCCAGCAGTTTACTAGCGGGAGCCGAGCAGTACTTC.

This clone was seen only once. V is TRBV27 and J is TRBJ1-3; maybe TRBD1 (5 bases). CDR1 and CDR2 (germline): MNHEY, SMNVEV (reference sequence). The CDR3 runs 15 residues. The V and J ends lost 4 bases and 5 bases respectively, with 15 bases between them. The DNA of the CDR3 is TGTGCCAGCAGTTATGACAGTGATACCCGAAACACCATATATTTT. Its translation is CASSYDSDTRNTIYF.

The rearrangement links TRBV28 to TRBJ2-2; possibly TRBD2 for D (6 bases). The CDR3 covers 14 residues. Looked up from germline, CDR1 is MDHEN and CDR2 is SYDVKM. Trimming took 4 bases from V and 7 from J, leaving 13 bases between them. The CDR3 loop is CASSSGTESGELFF. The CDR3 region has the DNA TGTGCCAGCAGTTCCGGGACTGAGAGCGGGGAGCTGTTTTTT. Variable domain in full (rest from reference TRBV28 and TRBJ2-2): DVKVTQSSRYLVKRTGEKVFLECVQDMDHENMFWYRQDPGLGLRLIYFSYDVKMKEKGDIPEGYSVSREKKERFSLILESASTNQTSMYLCASSSGTESGELFFGEGSRLTVL.

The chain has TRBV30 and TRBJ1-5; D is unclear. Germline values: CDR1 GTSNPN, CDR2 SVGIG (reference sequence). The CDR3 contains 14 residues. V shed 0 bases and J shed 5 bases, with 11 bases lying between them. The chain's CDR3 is CAWSVRSLDQPQHF. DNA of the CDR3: TGTGCCTGGAGTGTACGGAGCCTGGATCAGCCCCAGCATTTT.